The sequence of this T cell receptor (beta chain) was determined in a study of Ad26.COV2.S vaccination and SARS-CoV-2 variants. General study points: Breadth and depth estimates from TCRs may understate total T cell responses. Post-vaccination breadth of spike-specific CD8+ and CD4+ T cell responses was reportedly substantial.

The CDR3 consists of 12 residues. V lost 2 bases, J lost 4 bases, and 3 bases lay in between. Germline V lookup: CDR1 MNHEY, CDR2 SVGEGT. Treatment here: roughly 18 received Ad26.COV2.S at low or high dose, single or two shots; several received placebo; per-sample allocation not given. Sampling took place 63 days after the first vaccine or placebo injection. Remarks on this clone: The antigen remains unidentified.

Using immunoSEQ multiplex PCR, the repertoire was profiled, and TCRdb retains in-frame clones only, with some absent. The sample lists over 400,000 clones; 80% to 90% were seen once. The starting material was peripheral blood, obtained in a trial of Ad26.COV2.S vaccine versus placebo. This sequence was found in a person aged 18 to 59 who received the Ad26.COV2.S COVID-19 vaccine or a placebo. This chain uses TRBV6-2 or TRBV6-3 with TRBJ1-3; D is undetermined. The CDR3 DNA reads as TGTGCCAGCAGTTACGAAGGAAACACCATATATTTT. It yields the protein CASSYEGNTIYF.